The 9 T cell receptor beta chains in this list originate from one sample, sequenced in a study of CD8 T cells in Susac syndrome. Reverse transcription of about 0.5 to 1 ug RNA was performed with random hexamers. TCRdb reprocessed the immunoSEQ multiplex PCR reads with MiXCR, giving one entry per CDR3 protein. The sample includes under 150,000 distinct CDR3 sequences, 91% of them seen just once. Sequenced input: CD8+ T cells from PBMCs. The receptors derive from a human donor with multiple sclerosis.

This chain uses TRBV3-1 with TRBJ2-7; 7 nucleotides match TRBD2. The CDR3 loop spans 11 amino acids. CDR1 and CDR2 from the germline V gene are LGHDT and YNNKEL (reference sequence). V was clipped by 9 bases and J by 3 bases; unmatched bases: 2. The CDR3 here is CASSGYYEQYF. The CDR3 DNA is TGTGCCAGTAGCGGGTACTACGAGCAGTACTTC.

For this clonotype: The junction departs from germline at one end; a sequencing error may be responsible. CDR3 residues: CASSQDGLAGTISYEQCF. Written as DNA, the CDR3 is TGTGCCAGCAGCCAAGATGGACTAGCGGGGACCATCTCCTACGAGCAGTGCTTC. The V gene is TRBV3-1, the J gene TRBJ2-7; 12 bases match TRBD2. Germline V gives CDR1 LGHDT, CDR2 YNNKEL (reference sequence). This CDR3 spans 18 amino acids.

The chain joins TRBV30 to TRBJ1-2; the match to TRBD1 covers 10 bases. The V gene end was trimmed by 5 bases and the J gene end by 6 bases; junction bases not matched to a gene: 9. Germline V gene data show CDR1 as GTSNPN and CDR2 as SVGIG (reference sequence). The CDR3 consists of 14 residues. The chain's CDR3 is CAWVWGQGINGYTF. DNA of the CDR3: TGTGCCTGGGTATGGGGACAGGGGATTAATGGCTACACCTTC.

V is TRBV30 and J is TRBJ1-1, with 7 nucleotides matching TRBD1. Germline-derived CDR1 and CDR2 are GTSNPN and SVGIG (reference sequence). CDR3 size: 14 residues. Trimming at V came to 5 bases and at J to 2 bases, leaving 8 bases not matched to a gene. The chain's CDR3 is CAWDPGTENTEAFF. CDR3 DNA sequence: TGTGCCTGGGACCCAGGGACAGAAAACACTGAAGCTTTCTTT.

This clonotype appeared once. The chain links TRBV6-5 to TRBJ2-7; D is undetermined. Per germline, CDR1 MNHEY and CDR2 SVGAGI. Trimming pared 0 bases from V and 0 bases from J, leaving 6 bases between. The CDR3 runs to 14 residues. CDR3 DNA: TGTGCCAGCAGTTACTCAGCAGCCTCCTACGAGCAGTACTTC. Encoded protein: CASSYSAASYEQYF.

The chain uses TRBV7-8 and TRBJ2-2; no clear D gene. Trimming removed 2 bases at V and 0 bases at J, with 7 bases between. CDR1 and CDR2 (germline): SGHVS, FQNEAQ. There are 15 residues in the CDR3. The CDR3 is CASSLLVSNTGELFF. The CDR3 coding sequence is TGTGCCAGCAGCTTACTAGTCTCGAACACCGGGGAGCTGTTTTTT.

The rearrangement uses TRBV21-1 and TRBJ2-5; the DNA was not compared with TRBD2, the D call given in the table. TRBV21-1 is a known pseudogene. The CDR3 extends over 16 amino acids. The CDR3 DNA reads as TGTGCCAGCAGCAAACCCGACAGTCCTATGGGGGAGACCCAGTACTTC. Residues: CASSKPDSPMGETQYF.

CDR3 sequence reads: CARRPGPSSGANVLTF. DNA for the CDR3: TGCGCCAGAAGACCGGGACCCTCGTCTGGGGCCAACGTCCTGACTTTC. The V gene is TRBV23-1, the J gene TRBJ2-6; D is tentatively TRBD1 or TRBD2 (5 bases each). TRBV23-1 is labeled an ORF, and its function is uncertain. V was clipped by 9 bases and J by 1 base, with 16 bases between them. The CDR3 consists of 16 residues.

This clonotype was picked up one time. V and J are TRBV12-3 or TRBV12-4 and TRBJ1-1; weak D call: TRBD1 (6 bases). Trimming pared 2 bases from V and 3 bases from J, leaving 16 bases between. The CDR3 has 16 residues. This chain's CDR3 is CASSLQGPNLDTEAFF. The CDR3 DNA sequence: TGTGCCAGCAGTTTACAGGGGCCCAATCTGGACACTGAAGCTTTCTTT.